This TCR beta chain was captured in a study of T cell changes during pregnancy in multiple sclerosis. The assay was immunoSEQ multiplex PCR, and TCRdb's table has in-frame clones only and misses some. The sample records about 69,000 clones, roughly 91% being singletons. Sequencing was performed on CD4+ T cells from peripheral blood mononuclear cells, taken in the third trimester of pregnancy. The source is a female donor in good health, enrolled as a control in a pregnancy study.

The chain's CDR3 is CASRTVGTPSSYNEQFF. As DNA, the CDR3 is TGTGCCAGCAGGACGGTTGGGACTCCGAGCTCCTACAATGAGCAGTTCTTC. The chain uses TRBV7-2 and TRBJ2-1; D might be TRBD2 (6 bases). The germline CDR1 and CDR2 sequences are SGHTA and FQGNSA. Trimming left V 6 bases short and J 0 bases short, with 18 bases between. The CDR3 loop spans 17 amino acids.